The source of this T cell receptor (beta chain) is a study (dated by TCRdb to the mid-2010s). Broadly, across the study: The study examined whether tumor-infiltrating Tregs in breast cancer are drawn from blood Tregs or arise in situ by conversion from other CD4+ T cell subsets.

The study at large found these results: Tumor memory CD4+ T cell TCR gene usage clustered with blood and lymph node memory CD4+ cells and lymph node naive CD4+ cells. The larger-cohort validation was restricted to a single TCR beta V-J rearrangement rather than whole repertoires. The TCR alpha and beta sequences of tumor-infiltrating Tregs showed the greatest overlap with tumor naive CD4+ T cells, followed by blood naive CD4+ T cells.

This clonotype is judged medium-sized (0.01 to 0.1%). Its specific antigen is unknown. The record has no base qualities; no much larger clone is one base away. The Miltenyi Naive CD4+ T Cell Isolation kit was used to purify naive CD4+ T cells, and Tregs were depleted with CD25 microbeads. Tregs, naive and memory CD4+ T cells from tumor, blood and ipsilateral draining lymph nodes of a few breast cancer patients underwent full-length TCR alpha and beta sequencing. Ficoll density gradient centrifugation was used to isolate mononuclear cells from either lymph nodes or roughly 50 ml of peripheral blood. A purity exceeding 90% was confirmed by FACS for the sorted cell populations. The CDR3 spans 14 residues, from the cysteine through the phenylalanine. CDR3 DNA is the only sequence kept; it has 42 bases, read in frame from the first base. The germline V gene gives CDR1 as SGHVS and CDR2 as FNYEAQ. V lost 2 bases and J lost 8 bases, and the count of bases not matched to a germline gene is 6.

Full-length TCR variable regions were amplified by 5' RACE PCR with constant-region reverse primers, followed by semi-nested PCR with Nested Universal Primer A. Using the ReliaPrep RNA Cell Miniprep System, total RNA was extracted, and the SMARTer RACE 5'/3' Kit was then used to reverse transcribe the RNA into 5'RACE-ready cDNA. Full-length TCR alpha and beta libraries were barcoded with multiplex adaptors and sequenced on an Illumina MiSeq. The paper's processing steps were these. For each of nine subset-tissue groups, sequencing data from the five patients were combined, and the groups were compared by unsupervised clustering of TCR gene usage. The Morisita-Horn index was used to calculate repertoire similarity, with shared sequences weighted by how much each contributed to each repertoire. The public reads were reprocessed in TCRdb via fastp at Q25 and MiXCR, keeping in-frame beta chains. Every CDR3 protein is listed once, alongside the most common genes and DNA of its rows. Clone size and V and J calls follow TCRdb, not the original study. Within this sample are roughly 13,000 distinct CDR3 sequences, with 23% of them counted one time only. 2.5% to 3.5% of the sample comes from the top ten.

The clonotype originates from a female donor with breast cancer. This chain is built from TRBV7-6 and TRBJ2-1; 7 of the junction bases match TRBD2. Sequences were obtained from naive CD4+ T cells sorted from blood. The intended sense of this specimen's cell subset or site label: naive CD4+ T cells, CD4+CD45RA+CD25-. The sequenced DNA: TGTGCCAGCAGCTTATTCCTAGCGGCCCATGAGCAGTTCTTC. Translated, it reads CASSLFLAAHEQFF.